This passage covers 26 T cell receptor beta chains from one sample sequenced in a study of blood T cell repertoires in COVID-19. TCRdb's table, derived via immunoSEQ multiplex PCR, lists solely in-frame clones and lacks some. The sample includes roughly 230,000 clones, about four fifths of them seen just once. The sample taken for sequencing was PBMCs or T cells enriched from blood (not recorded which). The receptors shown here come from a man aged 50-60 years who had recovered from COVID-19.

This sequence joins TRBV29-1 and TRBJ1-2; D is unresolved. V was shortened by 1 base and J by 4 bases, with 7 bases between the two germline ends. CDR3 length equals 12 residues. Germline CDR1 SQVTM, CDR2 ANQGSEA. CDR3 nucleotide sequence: TGCAGCGTTGAAGCGTCGGGCTATGGCTACACCTTC. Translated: CSVEASGYGYTF. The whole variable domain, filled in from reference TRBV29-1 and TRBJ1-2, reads SAVISQKPSRDICQRGTSLTIQCQVDSQVTMMFWYRQQPGQSLTLIATANQGSEATYESGFVIDKFPISRPNLTFSTLTVSNMSPEDSSIYLCSVEASGYGYTFGSGTRLTVV.

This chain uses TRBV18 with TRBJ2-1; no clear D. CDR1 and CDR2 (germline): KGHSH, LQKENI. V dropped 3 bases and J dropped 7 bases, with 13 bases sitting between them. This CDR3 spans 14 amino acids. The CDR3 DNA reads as TGTGCCAGCTCACCGAGGCGGCAGCAAAATGAGCAGTTCTTC. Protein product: CASSPRRQQNEQFF.

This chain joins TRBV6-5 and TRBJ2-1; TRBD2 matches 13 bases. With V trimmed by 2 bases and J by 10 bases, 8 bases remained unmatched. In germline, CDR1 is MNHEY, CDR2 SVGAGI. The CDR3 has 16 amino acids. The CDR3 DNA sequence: TGTGCCAGCAGTTACGCCGGACTAGCGGGGGCGGGGGAGCAGTTCTTC. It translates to CASSYAGLAGAGEQFF.

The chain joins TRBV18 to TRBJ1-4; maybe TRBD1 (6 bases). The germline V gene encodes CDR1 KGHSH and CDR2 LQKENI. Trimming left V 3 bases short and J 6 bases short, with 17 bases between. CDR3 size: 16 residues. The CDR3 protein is CASSPQQGSKDEKLFF. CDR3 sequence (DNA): TGTGCCAGCTCACCCCAACAGGGTTCGAAGGATGAAAAACTGTTTTTT.

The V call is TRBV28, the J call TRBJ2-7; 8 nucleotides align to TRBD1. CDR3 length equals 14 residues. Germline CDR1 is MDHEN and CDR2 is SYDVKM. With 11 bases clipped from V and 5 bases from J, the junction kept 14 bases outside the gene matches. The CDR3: CAVFEQGETHEQYF. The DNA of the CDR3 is TGTGCCGTCTTTGAACAGGGGGAAACACACGAGCAGTACTTC.

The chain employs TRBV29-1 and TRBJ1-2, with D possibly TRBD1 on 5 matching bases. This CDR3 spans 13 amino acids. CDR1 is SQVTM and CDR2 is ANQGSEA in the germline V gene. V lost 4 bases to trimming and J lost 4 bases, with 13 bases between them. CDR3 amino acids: CSVVSGDAYGYTF. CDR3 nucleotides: TGCAGCGTTGTATCGGGGGATGCCTATGGCTACACCTTC.

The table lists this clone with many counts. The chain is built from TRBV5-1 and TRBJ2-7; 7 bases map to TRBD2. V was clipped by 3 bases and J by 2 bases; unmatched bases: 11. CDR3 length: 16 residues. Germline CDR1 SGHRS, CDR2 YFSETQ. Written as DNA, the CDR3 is TGCGCCAGCAGCTGGGGCGGGGGAGTGGGAACCTACGAGCAGTACTTC. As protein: CASSWGGGVGTYEQYF.

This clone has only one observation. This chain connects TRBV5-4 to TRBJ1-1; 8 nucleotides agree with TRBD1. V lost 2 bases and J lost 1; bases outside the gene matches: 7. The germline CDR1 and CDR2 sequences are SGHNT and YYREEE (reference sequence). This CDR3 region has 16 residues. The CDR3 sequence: CASSFSRQGRNTEAFF. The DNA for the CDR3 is TGTGCCAGCAGCTTTAGTCGACAGGGGAGGAACACTGAAGCTTTCTTT. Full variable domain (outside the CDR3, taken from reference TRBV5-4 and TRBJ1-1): ETGVTQSPTHLIKTRGQQVTLRCSSQSGHNTVSWYQQALGQGPQFIFQYYREEENGRGNFPPRFSGLQFPNYSSELNVNALELDDSALYLCASSFSRQGRNTEAFFGQGTRLTVV.

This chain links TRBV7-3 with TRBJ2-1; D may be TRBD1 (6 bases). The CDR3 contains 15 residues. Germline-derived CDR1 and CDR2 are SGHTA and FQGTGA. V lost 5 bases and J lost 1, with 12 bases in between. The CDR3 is CASSIRGQSYNEQFF. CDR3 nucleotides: TGTGCCAGCAGCATCAGGGGACAATCCTACAATGAGCAGTTCTTC.

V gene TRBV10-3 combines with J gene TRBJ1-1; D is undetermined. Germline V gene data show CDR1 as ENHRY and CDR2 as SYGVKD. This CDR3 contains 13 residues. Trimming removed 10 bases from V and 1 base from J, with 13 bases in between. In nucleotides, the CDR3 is TGTGCCACCTTTGTAGGGAGGAACACTGAAGCTTTCTTT. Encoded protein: CATFVGRNTEAFF.

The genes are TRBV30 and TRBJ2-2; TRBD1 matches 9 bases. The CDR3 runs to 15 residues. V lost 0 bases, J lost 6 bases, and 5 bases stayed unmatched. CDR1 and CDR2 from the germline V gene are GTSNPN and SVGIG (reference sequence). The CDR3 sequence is CAWSVLGQGPGELFF. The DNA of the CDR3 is TGTGCCTGGAGTGTACTAGGACAGGGGCCCGGGGAGCTGTTTTTT.

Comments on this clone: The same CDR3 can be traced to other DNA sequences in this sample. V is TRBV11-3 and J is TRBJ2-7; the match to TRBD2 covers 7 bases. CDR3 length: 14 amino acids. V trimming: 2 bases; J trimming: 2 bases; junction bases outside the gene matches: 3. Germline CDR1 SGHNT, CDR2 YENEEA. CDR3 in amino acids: CASSLSGRTYEQYF. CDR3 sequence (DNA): TGTGCCAGCAGCTTATCCGGGAGGACCTACGAGCAGTACTTC. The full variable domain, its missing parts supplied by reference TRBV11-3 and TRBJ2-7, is EAGVVQSPRYKIIEKKQPVAFWCNPISGHNTLYWYLQNLGQGPELLIRYENEEAVDDSQLPKDRFSAERLKGVDSTLKIQPAELGDSAVYLCASSLSGRTYEQYFGPGTRLTVT.

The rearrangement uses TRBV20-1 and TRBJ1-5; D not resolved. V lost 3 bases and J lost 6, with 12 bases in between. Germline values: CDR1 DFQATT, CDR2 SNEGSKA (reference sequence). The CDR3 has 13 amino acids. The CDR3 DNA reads TGCAGTGCTAGTCCCCAGATACGTCAGCCCCAGCATTTT. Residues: CSASPQIRQPQHF.

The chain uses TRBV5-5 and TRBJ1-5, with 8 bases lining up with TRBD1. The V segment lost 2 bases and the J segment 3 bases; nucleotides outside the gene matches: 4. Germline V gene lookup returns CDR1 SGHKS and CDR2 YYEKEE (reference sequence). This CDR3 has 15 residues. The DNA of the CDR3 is TGTGCCAGCAGCTTTCAGGGGGCGATCAATCAGCCCCAGCATTTT. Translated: CASSFQGAINQPQHF. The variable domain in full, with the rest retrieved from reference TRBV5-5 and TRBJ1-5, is DAGVTQSPTHLIKTRGQQVTLRCSPISGHKSVSWYQQVLGQGPQFIFQYYEKEERGRGNFPDRFSARQFPNYSSELNVNALLLGDSALYLCASSFQGAINQPQHFGDGTRLSIL.

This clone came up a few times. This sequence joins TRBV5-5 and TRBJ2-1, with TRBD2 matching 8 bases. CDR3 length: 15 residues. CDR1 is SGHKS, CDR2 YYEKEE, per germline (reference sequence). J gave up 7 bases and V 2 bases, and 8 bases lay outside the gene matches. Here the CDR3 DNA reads TGTGCCAGCAGCTTAGACGGGAGGGTGGGAAATGAGCAGTTCTTC. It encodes CASSLDGRVGNEQFF.

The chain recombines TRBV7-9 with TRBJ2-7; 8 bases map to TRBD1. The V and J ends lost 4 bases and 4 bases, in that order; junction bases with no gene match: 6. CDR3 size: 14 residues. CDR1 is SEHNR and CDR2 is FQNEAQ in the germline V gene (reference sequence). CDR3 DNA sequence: TGTGCCAGCAGCTCCAGGGGGCTTCAATACGAGCAGTACTTC. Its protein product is CASSSRGLQYEQYF.

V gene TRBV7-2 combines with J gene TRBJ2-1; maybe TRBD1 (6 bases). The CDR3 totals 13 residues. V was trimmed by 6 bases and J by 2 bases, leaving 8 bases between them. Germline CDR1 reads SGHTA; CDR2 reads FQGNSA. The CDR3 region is CASRGDTYNEQFF. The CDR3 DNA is TGTGCCAGCAGGGGGGACACCTACAATGAGCAGTTCTTC. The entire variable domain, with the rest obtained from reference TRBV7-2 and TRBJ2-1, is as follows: GAGVSQSPSNKVTEKGKDVELRCDPISGHTALYWYRQSLGQGLEFLIYFQGNSAPDKSGLPSDRFSAERTGGSVSTLTIQRTQQEDSAVYLCASRGDTYNEQFFGPGTRLTVL.

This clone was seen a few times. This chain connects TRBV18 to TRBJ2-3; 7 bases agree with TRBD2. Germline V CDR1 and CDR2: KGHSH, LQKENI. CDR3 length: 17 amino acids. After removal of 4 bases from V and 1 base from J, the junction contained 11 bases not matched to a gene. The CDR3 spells CASSRKGGPPRTDTQYF. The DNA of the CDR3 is TGTGCCAGCTCACGTAAGGGAGGGCCACCGCGCACAGATACGCAGTATTTT.

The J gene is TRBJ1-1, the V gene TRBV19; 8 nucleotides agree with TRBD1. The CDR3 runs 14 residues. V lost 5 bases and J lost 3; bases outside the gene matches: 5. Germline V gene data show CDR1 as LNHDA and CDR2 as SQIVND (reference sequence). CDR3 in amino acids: CASSAGQGDTEAFF. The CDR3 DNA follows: TGTGCCAGTAGTGCCGGACAGGGAGACACTGAAGCTTTCTTT.

The CDR3 is CASSFAQGADYGYTF. The CDR3 DNA sequence: TGTGCCAGTAGCTTTGCGCAGGGGGCCGACTATGGCTACACCTTC. The chain joins TRBV19 to TRBJ1-2; 8 nucleotides align to TRBD1. Per germline, CDR1 LNHDA and CDR2 SQIVND (reference sequence). The V gene end was trimmed by 6 bases and the J gene end by 3 bases; junction bases not matched to a gene: 9. The CDR3 runs 15 residues.

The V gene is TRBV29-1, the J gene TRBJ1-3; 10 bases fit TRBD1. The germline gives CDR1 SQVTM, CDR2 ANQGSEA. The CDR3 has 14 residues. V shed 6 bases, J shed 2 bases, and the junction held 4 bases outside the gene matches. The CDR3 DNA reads TGCAGCGTACCCGGGACAGGGGCTGGAAACACCATATATTTT. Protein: CSVPGTGAGNTIYF.

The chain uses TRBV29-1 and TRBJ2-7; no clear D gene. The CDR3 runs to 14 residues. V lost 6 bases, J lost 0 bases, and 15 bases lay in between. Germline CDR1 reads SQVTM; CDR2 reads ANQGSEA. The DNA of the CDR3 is TGCAGCGTCCCCGACGAGACAAGCTCCTACGAGCAGTACTTC. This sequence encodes CSVPDETSSYEQYF.

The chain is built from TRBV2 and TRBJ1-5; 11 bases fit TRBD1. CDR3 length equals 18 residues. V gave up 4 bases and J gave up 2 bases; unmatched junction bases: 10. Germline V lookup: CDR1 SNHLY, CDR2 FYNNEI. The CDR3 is CASSAQGQGVRGNQPQHF. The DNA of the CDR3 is TGTGCCAGCAGTGCCCAGGGACAGGGGGTACGTGGCAATCAGCCCCAGCATTTT.

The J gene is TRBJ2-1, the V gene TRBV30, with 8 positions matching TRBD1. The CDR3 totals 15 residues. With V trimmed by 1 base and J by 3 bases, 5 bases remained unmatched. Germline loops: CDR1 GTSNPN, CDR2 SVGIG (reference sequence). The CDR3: CAWSEVTGVYNEQFF. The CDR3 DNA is TGTGCCTGGAGTGAGGTGACAGGGGTCTACAATGAGCAGTTCTTC.

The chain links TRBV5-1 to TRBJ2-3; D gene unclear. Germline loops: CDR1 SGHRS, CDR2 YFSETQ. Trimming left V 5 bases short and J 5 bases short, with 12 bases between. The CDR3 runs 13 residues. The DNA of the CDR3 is TGCGCCAGCAGTCCCCACCGCGGAGATACGCAGTATTTT. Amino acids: CASSPHRGDTQYF.

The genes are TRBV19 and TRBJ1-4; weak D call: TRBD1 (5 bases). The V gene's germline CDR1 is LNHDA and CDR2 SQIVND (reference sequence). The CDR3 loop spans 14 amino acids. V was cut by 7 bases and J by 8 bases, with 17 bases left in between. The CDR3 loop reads CASNLGQGGEKLFF. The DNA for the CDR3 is TGTGCCAGTAACCTTGGGCAGGGCGGCGAAAAACTGTTTTTT.